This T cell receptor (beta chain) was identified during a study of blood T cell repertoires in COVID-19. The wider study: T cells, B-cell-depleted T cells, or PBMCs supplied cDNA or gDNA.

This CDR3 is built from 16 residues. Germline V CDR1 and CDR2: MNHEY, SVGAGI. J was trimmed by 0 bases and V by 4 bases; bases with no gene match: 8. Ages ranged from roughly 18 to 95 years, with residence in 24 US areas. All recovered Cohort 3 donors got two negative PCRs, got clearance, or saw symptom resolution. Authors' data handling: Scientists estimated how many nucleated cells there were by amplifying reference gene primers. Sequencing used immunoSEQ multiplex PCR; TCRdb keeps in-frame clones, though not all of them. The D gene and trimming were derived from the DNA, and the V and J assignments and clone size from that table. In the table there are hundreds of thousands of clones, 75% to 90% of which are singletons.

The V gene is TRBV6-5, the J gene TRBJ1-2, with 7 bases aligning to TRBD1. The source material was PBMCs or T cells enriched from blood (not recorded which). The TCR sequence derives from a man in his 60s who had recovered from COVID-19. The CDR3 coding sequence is TGTGCCAGCAGTTCGACAGGGTTTTTAGCTAACTATGGCTACACCTTC. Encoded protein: CASSSTGFLANYGYTF.